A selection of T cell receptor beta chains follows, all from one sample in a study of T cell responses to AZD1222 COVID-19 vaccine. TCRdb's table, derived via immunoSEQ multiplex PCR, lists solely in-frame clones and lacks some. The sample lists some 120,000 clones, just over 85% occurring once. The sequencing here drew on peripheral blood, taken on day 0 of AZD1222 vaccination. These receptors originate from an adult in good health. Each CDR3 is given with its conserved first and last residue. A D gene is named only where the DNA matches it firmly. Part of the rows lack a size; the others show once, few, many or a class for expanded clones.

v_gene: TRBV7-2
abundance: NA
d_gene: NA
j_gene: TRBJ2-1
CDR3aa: CASSRAPLPGAEQFF
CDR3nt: TGTGCCAGCAGCCGGGCCCCCCTTCCGGGCGCTGAGCAGTTCTTC

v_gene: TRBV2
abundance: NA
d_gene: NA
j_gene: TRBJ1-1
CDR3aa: CASSEREGTEAFF
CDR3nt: TGTGCCAGCAGTGAACGGGAGGGCACTGAAGCTTTCTTT

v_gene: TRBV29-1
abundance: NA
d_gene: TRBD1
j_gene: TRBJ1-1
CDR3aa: CSEFTGGNTEAFF
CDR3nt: TGCAGCGAGTTTACAGGGGGTAATACTGAAGCTTTCTTT

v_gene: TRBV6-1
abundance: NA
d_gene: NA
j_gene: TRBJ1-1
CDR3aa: CASREGRNTEAFF
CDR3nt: TGTGCCAGCAGGGAAGGGAGGAACACTGAAGCTTTCTTT

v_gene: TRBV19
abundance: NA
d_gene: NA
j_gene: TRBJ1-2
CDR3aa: CASSISQGGGYTF
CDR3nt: TGTGCCAGTAGTATTTCGCAGGGAGGAGGCTACACCTTC

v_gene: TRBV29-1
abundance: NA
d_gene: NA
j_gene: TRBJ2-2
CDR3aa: CSVPGLSNTGELFF
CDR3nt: TGCAGCGTCCCGGGACTTTCGAACACCGGGGAGCTGTTTTTT

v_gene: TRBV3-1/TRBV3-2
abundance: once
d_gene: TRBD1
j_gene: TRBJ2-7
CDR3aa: CASSQGQGGEQYF
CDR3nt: TGTGCCAGCAGCCAAGGACAGGGGGGGGAGCAGTACTTC

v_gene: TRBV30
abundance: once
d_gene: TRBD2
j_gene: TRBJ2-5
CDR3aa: CAWMGLAGETQYF
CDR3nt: TGTGCCTGGATGGGACTAGCGGGAGAGACCCAGTACTTC

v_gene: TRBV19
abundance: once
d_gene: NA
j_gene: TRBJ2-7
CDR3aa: CASSMMGQDYEQYF
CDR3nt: TGTGCCAGTAGTATGATGGGACAAGACTACGAGCAGTACTTC

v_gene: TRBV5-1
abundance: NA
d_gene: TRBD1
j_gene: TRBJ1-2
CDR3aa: CASSLGTGGEGGYTF
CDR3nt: TGCGCCAGCAGCTTGGGGACAGGGGGCGAAGGAGGCTACACCTTC

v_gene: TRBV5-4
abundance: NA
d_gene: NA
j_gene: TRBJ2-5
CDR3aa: CASSLVTGTAETQYF
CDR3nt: TGTGCCAGCAGCTTGGTTACAGGGACCGCAGAGACCCAGTACTTC

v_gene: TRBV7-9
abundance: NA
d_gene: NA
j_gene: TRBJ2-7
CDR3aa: CASSTEVGGRYF
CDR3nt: TGTGCCAGCAGCACGGAAGTCGGGGGTAGGTACTTC

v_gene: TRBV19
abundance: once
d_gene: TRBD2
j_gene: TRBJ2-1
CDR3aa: CASRLGGSYNEQFF
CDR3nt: TGTGCCAGTCGGTTGGGAGGGTCCTACAATGAGCAGTTCTTC

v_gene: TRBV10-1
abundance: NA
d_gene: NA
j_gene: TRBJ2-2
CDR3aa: CASSDTGRRNTGELFF
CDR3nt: TGCGCCAGCAGCGATACGGGACGGAGGAACACCGGGGAGCTGTTTTTT

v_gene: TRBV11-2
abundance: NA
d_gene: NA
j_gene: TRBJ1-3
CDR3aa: CASSLASRNTIYF
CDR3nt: TGTGCCAGCAGCCTAGCTTCGAGAAACACCATATATTTT

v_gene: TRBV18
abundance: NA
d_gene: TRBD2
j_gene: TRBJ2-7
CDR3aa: CASSPPTSGDEQYF
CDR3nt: TGTGCCAGCTCACCACCGACTAGCGGGGACGAGCAGTACTTC

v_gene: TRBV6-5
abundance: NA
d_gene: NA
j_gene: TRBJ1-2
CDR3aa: CASSYRKEYGYTF
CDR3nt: TGTGCCAGCAGTTACAGAAAGGAGTATGGCTACACCTTC

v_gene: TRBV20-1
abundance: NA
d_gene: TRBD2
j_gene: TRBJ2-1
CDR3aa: CSASSTSGERSYNEQFF
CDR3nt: TGCAGTGCTAGTTCGACTAGCGGTGAACGTTCCTACAATGAGCAGTTCTTC

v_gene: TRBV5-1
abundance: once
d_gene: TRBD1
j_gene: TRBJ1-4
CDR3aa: CASSVGQGGEKLFF
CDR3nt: TGCGCCAGCAGCGTGGGACAGGGAGGGGAAAAACTGTTTTTT

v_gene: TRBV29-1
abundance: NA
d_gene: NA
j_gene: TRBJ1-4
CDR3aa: CSVETGVNEKLFF
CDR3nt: TGCAGCGTTGAGACCGGGGTTAATGAAAAACTGTTTTTT

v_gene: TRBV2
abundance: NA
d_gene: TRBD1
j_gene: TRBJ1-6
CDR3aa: CASTASPRDRESPLHF
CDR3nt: TGTGCCAGCACCGCCTCCCCCCGGGACAGGGAGTCACCCCTCCACTTT

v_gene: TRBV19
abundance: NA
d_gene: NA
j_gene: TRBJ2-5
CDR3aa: CASSPQGHRWGTQETQYF
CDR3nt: TGTGCCAGTAGCCCTCAAGGCCACCGCTGGGGGACCCAAGAGACCCAGTACTTC

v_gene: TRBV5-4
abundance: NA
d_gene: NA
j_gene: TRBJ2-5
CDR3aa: CASSSKRTQETQYF
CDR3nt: TGTGCCAGCAGTAGTAAGCGGACCCAAGAGACCCAGTACTTC

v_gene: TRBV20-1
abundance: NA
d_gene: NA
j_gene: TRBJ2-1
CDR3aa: CSASSGNLGGPEQFF
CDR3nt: TGCAGTGCTAGTTCTGGTAATTTGGGGGGACCCGAGCAGTTCTTC

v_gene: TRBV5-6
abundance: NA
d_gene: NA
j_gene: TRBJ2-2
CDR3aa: CASSLWGAGELFF
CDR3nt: TGTGCCAGCAGCTTGTGGGGGGCCGGGGAGCTGTTTTTT

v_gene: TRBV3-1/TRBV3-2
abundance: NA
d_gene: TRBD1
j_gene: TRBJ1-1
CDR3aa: CASSQGQGTEAFF
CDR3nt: TGTGCCAGCAGCCAGGGACAGGGGACTGAAGCTTTCTTT

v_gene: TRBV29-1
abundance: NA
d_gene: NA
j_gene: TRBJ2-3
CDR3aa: CSVESDNTDTQYF
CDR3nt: TGCAGCGTTGAATCGGACAACACAGATACGCAGTATTTT

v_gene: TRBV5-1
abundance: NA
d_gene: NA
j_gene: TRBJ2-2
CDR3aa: CANSRLGTINTGELFF
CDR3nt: TGCGCCAACTCCCGGCTGGGGACCATTAACACCGGGGAGCTGTTTTTT

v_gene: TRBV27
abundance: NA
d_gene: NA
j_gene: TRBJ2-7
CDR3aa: CASSLGRGQGPPYEQYF
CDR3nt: TGTGCCAGCAGTTTGGGACGAGGTCAGGGGCCTCCCTACGAGCAGTACTTC

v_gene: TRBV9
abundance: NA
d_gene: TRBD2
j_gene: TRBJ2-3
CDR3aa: CASSVEAGGGTDTQYF
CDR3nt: TGTGCCAGCAGCGTAGAAGCGGGAGGAGGCACAGATACGCAGTATTTT

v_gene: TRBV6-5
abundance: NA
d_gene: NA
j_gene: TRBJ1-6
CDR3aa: CASSFQTGENSPLHF
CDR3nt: TGTGCCAGCAGTTTCCAGACAGGCGAGAATTCACCCCTCCACTTT

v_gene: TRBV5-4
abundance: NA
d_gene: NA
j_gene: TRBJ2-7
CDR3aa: CASSLGVSYEQYF
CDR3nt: TGTGCCAGCAGCTTGGGCGTCTCCTACGAGCAGTACTTC

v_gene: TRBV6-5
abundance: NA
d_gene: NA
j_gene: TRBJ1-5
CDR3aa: CASSRDSGNQPQHF
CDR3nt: TGTGCCAGCAGCCGGGACTCTGGCAATCAGCCCCAGCATTTT

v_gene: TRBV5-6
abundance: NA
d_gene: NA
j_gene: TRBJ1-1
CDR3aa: CASSLGGPGTEAFF
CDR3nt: TGTGCCAGCAGCCTGGGGGGGCCTGGCACTGAAGCTTTCTTT

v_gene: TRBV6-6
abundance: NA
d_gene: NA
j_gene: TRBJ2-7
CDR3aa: CATFQTGSNEQYF
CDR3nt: TGTGCCACCTTTCAAACAGGCTCCAACGAGCAGTACTTC

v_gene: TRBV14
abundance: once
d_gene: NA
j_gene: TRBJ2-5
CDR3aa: CASSQDHGTSPRHF
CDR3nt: TGTGCCAGCAGCCAAGACCACGGGACCTCCCCCCGCCACTTC

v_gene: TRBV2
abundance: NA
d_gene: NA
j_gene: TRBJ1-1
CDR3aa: CASSEAPQVGTEAFF
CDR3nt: TGTGCCAGCAGTGAAGCGCCTCAGGTTGGCACTGAAGCTTTCTTT

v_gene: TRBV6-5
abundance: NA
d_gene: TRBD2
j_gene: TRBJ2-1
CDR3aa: CASTPMGGAYNEQFF
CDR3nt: TGTGCCAGCACCCCGATGGGGGGGGCCTACAATGAGCAGTTCTTC

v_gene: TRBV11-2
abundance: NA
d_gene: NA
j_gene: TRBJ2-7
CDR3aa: CASSLAGHNYEQYF
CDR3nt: TGTGCCAGCAGCTTAGCCGGACACAACTACGAGCAGTACTTC

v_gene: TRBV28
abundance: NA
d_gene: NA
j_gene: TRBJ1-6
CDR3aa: CASRGGSRNSPLHF
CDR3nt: TGTGCCAGTCGAGGTGGGTCGCGGAATTCACCCCTCCACTTT

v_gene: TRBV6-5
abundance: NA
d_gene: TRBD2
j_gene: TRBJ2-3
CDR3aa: CASSYGPSGRTDTQYF
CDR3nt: TGTGCCAGCAGTTACGGGCCTAGCGGGAGAACAGATACGCAGTATTTT

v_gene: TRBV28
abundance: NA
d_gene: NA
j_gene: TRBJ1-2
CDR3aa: CASSLSRGYTF
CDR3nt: TGTGCCAGCAGTTTAAGTCGCGGCTACACCTTC

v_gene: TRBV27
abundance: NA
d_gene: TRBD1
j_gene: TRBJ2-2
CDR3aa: CASRMLTGGTGELFF
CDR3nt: TGTGCCAGCAGAATGCTCACAGGGGGCACCGGGGAGCTGTTTTTT

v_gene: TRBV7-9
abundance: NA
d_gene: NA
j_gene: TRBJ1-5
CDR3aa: CASSSGVVSNQPQHF
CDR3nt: TGTGCCAGCAGCTCAGGGGTTGTCAGCAATCAGCCCCAGCATTTT

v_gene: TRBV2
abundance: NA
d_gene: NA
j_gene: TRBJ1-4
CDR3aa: CASRVTENEKLFF
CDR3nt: TGTGCCAGCCGGGTGACGGAGAATGAAAAACTGTTTTTT